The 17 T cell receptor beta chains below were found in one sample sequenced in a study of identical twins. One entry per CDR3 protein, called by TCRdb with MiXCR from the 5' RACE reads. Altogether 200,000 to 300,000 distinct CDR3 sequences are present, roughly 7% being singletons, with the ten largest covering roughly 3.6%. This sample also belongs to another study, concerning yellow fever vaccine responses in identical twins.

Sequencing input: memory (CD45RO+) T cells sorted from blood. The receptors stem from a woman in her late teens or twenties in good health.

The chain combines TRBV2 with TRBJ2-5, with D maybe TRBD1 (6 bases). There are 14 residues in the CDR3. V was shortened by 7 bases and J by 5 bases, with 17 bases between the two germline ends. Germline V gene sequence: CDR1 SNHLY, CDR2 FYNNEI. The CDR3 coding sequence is TGTGCCAGCAAAGGGGGTCTAGCTCCTGAGACCCAGTACTTC. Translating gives CASKGGLAPETQYF.

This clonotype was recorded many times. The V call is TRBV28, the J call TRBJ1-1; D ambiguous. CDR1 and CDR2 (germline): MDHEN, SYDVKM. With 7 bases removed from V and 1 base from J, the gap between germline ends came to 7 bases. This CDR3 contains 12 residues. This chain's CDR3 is CASKTPNTEAFF. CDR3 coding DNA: TGTGCCAGCAAGACTCCGAACACTGAAGCTTTCTTT.

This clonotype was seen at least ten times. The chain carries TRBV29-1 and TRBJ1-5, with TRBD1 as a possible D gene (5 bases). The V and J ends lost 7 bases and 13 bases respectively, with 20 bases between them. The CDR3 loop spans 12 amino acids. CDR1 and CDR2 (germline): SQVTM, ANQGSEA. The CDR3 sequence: CSAVSFLGVQHF. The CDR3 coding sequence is TGCAGCGCCGTGTCTTTCCTGGGGGTTCAGCATTTT.

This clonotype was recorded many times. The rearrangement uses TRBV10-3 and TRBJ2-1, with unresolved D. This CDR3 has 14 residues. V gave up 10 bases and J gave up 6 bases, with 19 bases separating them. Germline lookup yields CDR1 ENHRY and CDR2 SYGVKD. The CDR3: CATRDPRIANEQFF. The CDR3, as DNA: TGTGCCACCCGAGACCCCCGGATTGCCAATGAGCAGTTCTTC.

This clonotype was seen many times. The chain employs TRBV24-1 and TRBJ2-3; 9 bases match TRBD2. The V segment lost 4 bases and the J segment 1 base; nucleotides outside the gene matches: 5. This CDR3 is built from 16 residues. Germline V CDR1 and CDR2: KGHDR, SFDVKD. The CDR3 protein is CATSESSGIRTDTQYF. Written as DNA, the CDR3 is TGTGCCACCAGTGAATCTAGCGGGATTCGCACAGATACGCAGTATTTT.

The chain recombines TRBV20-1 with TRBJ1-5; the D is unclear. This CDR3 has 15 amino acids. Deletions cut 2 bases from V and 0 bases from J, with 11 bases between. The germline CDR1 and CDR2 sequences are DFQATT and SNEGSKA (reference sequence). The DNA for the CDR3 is TGCAGTGCTAGATCCCCAGGCTATAGCAATCAGCCCCAGCATTTT. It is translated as CSARSPGYSNQPQHF.

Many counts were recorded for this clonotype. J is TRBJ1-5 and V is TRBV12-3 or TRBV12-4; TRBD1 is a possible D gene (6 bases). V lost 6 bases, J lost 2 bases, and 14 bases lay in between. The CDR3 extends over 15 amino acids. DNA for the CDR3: TGTGCCAGCAGAACAGGGAACGTGGGCAATCAGCCCCAGCATTTT. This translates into CASRTGNVGNQPQHF.

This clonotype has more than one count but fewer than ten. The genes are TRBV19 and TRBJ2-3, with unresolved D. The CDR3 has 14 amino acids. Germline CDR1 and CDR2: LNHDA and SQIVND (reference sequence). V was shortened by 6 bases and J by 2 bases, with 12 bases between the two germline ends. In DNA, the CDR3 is TGTGCCAGTAGGATGCGGATAGACACAGATACGCAGTATTTT. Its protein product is CASRMRIDTDTQYF.

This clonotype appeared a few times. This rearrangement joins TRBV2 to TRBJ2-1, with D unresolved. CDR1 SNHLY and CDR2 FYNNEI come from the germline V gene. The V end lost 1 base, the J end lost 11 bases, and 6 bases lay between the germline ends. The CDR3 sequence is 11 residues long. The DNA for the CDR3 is TGTGCCAGCAGTGAAGATTCCAAGCAGTTCTTC. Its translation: CASSEDSKQFF.

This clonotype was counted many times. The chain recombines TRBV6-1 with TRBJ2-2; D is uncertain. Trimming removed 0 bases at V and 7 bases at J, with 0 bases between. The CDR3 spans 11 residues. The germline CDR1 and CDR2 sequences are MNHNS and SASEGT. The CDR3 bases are TGTGCCAGCAGTGAAGCCGGGGAGCTGTTTTTT. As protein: CASSEAGELFF.

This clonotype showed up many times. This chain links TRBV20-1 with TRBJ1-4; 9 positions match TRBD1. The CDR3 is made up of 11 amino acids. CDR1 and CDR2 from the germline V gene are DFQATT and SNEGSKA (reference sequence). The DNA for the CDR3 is TGCAGCGTGGGACAGGGCGATATCTGGTTTTTT. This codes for CSVGQGDIWFF.

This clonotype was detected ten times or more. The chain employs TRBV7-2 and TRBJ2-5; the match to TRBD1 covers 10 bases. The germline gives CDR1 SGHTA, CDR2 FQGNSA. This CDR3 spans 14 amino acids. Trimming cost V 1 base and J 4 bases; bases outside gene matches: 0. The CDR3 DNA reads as TGTGCCAGCAGCTTAGGGACAGGGGGAGAGACCCAGTACTTC. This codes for CASSLGTGGETQYF.

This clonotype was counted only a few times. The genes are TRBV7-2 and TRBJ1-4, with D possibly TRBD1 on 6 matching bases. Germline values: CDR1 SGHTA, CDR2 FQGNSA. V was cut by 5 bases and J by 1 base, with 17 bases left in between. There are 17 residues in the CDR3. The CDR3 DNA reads TGTGCCAGCAGCCGCCTCGGAGGGGGGGGAACTAATGAAAAACTGTTTTTT. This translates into CASSRLGGGGTNEKLFF.

CDR3 sequence reads: CASKPGTGRNSPLHF. CDR3 in DNA: TGTGCCAGCAAGCCCGGGACAGGGCGGAATTCACCCCTCCACTTT. The rearrangement links TRBV6-1 to TRBJ1-6, with 9 bases aligning to TRBD1. CDR3 length: 15 amino acids. The germline CDR1 and CDR2 sequences are MNHNS and SASEGT. The ends lost 7 bases at V and 7 bases at J; junction bases unmatched: 8.

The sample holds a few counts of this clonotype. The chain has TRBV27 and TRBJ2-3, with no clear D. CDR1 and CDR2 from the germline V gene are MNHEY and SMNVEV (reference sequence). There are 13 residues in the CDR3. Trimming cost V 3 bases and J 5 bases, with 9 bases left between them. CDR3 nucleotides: TGTGCCAGCAGTTTGTGGGAAGAAGATACGCAGTATTTT. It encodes CASSLWEEDTQYF.

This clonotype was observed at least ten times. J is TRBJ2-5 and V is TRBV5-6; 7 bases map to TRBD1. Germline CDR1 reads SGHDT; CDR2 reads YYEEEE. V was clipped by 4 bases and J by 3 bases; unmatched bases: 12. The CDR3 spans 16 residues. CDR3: CASSPALSTGKETQYF. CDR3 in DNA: TGTGCCAGCAGCCCAGCGCTTTCGACAGGGAAAGAGACCCAGTACTTC.

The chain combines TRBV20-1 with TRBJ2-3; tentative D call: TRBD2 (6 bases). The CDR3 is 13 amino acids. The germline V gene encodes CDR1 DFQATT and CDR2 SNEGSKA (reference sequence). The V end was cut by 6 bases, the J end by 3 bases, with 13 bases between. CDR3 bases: TGCAGTGCCTGGACCGCGGGGACAGATACGCAGTATTTT. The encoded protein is CSAWTAGTDTQYF.